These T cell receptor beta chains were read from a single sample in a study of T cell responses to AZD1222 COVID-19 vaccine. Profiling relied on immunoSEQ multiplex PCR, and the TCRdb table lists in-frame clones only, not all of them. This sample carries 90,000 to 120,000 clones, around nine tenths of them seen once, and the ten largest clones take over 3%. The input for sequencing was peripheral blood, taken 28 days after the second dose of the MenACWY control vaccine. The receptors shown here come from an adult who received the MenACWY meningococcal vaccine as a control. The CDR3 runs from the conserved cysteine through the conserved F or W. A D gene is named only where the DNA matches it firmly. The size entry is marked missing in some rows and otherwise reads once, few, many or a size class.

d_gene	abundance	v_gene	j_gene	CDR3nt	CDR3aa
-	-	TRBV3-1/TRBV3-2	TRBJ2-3	TGTGCCAGCCGAGGCAGTCCCGGAGATACGCAGTATTTT	CASRGSPGDTQYF
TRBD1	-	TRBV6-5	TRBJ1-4	TGTGCCAGCAGGAGACAGGGTGAAAAACTGTTTTTT	CASRRQGEKLFF
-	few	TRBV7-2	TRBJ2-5	TGTGCCAGCAGCCGGAGTGGGGGAATTGAGACCCAGTACTTC	CASSRSGGIETQYF
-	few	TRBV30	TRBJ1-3	TGTGCCTGGAGTACGGGAGGACAAGCTGGAAACACCATATATTTT	CAWSTGGQAGNTIYF
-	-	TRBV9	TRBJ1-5	TGTGCCAGCAGCGTAGACCCCGGAAATCAGCCCCAGCATTTT	CASSVDPGNQPQHF
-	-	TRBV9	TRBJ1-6	TGTGCCAGCAGCGAGCAGCAGGGAATGGGTAATTCACCCCTCCACTTT	CASSEQQGMGNSPLHF
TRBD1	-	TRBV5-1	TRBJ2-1	TGCGCCAGCAGCTTGGAATTTTTAGGGACAGTCCCCAAGGGTGAGCAGTTCTTC	CASSLEFLGTVPKGEQFF
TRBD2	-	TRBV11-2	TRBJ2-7	TGTGCCAGCACCGAGGTCCCAGGGACTATCGACGAGCAGTACTTC	CASTEVPGTIDEQYF
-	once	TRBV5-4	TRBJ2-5	TGTGCCAGCAGTCTTAGACTGGGAGGTGGGTTTGGGACCCAGTACTTC	CASSLRLGGGFGTQYF
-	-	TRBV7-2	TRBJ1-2	TGTGCCAGCACTACGGGGACGAGTGGTCAGGGAGGCTACACCTTC	CASTTGTSGQGGYTF
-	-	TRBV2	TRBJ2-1	TGTGCCAGCAGTGGGACAGCGGGTTACAATGAGCAGTTCTTC	CASSGTAGYNEQFF
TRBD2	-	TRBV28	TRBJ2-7	TGTGCCAGCAGTTTATTGACTAGCGGGCGCTACGAGCAGTACTTC	CASSLLTSGRYEQYF
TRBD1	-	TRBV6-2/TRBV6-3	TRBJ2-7	TGTGCCAGCAGTAGACAGGGGGGGGCCTACGAGCAGTACTTC	CASSRQGGAYEQYF
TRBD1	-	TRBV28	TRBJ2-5	TGTGCCAGCAGTTTATTGACAGGGACCCTCCGAGAGACCCAGTACTTC	CASSLLTGTLRETQYF
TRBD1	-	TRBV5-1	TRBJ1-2	TGCGCCAGCAGCCTCGGACAGGGGGCGCTTGGGGGCTACACCTTC	CASSLGQGALGGYTF
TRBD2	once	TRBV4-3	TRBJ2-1	TGCGCCAGCAGCCAAGATGTGGCGGGGGTGTACAATGAGCAGTTCTTC	CASSQDVAGVYNEQFF
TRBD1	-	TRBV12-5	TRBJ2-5	TGTGCTAGTGGACGGGGACAGGGTGGAGAGACCCAGTACTTC	CASGRGQGGETQYF
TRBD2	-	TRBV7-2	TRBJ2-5	TGTGCCAGCAGGATCGGACTAGCGGGGGGGCCCGAGACCCAGTACTTC	CASRIGLAGGPETQYF
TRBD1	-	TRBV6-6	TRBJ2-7	TGTGCCAGCAGTAACCTCAGGGGGCCCTACGAGCAGTACTTC	CASSNLRGPYEQYF
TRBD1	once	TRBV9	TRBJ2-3	TGTGCCAGCAGCCTCCGACAGGGGGCAAGGGCAGATACGCAGTATTTT	CASSLRQGARADTQYF
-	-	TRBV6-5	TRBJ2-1	TGTGCCAGCAGGCCAGTGGGGAGGAACAATGAGCAGTTCTTC	CASRPVGRNNEQFF
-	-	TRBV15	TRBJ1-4	TGTGCCACCAGCAGATCCAGCGCAACTAATGAAAAACTGTTTTTT	CATSRSSATNEKLFF
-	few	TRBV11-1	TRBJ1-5	TGTGCCAGCAGCTTCTCGGAGGATCAGCCCCAGCATTTT	CASSFSEDQPQHF
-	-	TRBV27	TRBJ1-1	TGTGCCAGTGCCAGGGCCCAAGGGGGGACTGAAGCTTTCTTT	CASARAQGGTEAFF
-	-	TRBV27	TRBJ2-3	TGTGCCAGCAGTTTATCGGCTGAGCGTACGCAGTATTTT	CASSLSAERTQYF
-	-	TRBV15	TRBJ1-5	TGTGCCACCAGCAGAGATCCGGGAGGGGACGGCCAGCCCCAGCATTTT	CATSRDPGGDGQPQHF
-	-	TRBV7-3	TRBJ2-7	TGTGCCAGCAGCACCTATACGGGCGAGCAGTACTTC	CASSTYTGEQYF
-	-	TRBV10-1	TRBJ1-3	TGCGCCAGCAGTGAAAGCGGAGAGGGAAACACCATATATTTT	CASSESGEGNTIYF
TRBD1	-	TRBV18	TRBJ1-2	TGTGCCAGCTCACCGATCCTACAGGGGGACGGTAACTATGGCTACACCTTC	CASSPILQGDGNYGYTF
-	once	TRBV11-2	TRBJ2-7	TGTGCCAGCAGCCCTTTTACCTACGAGCAGTACTTC	CASSPFTYEQYF
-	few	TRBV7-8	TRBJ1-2	TGTGCCAGCAGCATTCAGGGCGGCTATGGCTACACCTTC	CASSIQGGYGYTF
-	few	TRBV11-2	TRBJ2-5	TGTGCCAGCAGCTTCACCAGCGAGACCCAGTACTTC	CASSFTSETQYF
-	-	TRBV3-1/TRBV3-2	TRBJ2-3	TGTGCCAGCAGCCAACGACTACTCACAGATACGCAGTATTTT	CASSQRLLTDTQYF
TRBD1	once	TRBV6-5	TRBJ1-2	TGTGCCAGCAGTTCCTCCAGGGGGCGCGGAATCTATGGCTACACCTTC	CASSSSRGRGIYGYTF
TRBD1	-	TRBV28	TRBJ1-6	TGTGCCAGCAGTGCCGGGGACAGGTATAATTCACCCCTCCACTTT	CASSAGDRYNSPLHF
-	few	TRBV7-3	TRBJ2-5	TGTGCCAGCAGCTTTCTCAACAGGCAAGAGACCCAGTACTTC	CASSFLNRQETQYF
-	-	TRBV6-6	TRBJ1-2	TGTGCCAGCAGTCCTCAAGTGGGCCTATCTACCGGCTACACCTTC	CASSPQVGLSTGYTF
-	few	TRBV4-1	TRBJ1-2	TGCGCCAGCAGCCAAGTAGGGCAGGGAGGCGGCTACACCTTC	CASSQVGQGGGYTF
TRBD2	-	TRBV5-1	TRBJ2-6	TGCGCCAGCAGCTTAGGCGGGGAGGGAGGGGCCAACGTCCTGACTTTC	CASSLGGEGGANVLTF
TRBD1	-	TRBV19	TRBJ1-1	TGTGCCAGTAGGAGGACAGGGAGCAACACTGAAGCTTTCTTT	CASRRTGSNTEAFF
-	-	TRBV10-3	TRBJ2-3	TGTGCCATCAGTATCGGCAGCACAGATACGCAGTATTTT	CAISIGSTDTQYF
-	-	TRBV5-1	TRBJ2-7	TGCGCCAGCAGCTTGGGTAGCAGTTCCTCGAAATTACGCTACGAGCAGTACTTC	CASSLGSSSSKLRYEQYF
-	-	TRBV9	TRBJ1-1	TGTGCCAGCAGCGGACCCGGGACAAGGGGGACTGAAGCTTTCTTT	CASSGPGTRGTEAFF
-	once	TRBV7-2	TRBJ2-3	TGTGCCAGCAGCTTAGAGCGGTCTCCTAGCACAGATACGCAGTATTTT	CASSLERSPSTDTQYF
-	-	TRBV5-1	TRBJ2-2	TGCGCCAGCAGCCGGTTGGGTGGGGCCGACACCGGGGAGCTGTTTTTT	CASSRLGGADTGELFF
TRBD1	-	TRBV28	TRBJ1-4	TGTGCCAGCAGTAACAGGGGGCCAACTAATGAAAAACTGTTTTTT	CASSNRGPTNEKLFF
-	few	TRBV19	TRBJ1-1	TGTGCCAGTAGTATACCCGGGCTCGGTCCTGAAGCTTTCTTT	CASSIPGLGPEAFF
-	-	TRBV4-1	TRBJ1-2	TGCGCCAGCAGCCAAACGGACAGAGCTAACTATGGCTACACCTTC	CASSQTDRANYGYTF
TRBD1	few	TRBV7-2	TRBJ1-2	TGTGCCAGCAGCATAGGACAGGGCAGCGGTGGCTACACCTTC	CASSIGQGSGGYTF
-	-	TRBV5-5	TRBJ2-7	TGTGCCAGCAGTCGCGACTATTTCTCCTACGAGCAGTACTTC	CASSRDYFSYEQYF
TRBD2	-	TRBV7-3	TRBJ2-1	TGTGCCAGCAGCATCCTGGGGCGGGGGAATGAGCAGTTCTTC	CASSILGRGNEQFF
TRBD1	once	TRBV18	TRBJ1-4	TGTGCCAGCTCACCGGACAGGAACACTAATGAAAAACTGTTTTTT	CASSPDRNTNEKLFF